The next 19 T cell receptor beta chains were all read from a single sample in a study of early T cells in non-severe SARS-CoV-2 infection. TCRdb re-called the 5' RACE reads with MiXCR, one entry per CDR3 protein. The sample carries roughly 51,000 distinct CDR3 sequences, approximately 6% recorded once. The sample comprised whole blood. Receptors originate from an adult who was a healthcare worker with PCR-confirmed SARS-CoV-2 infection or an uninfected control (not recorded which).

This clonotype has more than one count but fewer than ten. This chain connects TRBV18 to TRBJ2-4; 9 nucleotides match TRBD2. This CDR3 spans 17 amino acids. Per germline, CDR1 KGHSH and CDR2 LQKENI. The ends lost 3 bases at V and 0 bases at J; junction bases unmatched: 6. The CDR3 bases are TGTGCCAGCTCACCCCCGACTAGCGGTAAAGCCAAAAACATTCAGTACTTC. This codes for CASSPPTSGKAKNIQYF.

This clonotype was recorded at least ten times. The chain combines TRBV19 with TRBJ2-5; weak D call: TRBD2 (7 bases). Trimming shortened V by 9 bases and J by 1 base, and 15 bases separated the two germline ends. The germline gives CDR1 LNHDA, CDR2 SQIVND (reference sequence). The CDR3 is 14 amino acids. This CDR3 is CASGEGHLQETQYF. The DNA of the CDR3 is TGTGCCAGCGGGGAGGGACATCTCCAAGAGACCCAGTACTTC.

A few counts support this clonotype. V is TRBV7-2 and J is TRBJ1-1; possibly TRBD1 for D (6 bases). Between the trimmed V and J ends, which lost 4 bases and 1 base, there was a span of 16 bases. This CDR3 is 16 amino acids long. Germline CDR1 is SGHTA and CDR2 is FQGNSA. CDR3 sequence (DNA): TGTGCCAGCAGCTGGACCCGGGACACCCAGAACACTGAAGCTTTCTTT. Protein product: CASSWTRDTQNTEAFF.

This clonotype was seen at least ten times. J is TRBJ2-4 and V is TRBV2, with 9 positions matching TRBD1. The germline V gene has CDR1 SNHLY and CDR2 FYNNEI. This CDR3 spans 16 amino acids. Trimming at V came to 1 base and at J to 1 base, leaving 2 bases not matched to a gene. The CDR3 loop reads CASSEGQGVAKNIQYF. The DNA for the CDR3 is TGTGCCAGCAGTGAAGGACAGGGGGTGGCCAAAAACATTCAGTACTTC. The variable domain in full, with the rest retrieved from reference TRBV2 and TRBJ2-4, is EPEVTQTPSHQVTQMGQEVILRCVPISNHLYFYWYRQILGQKVEFLVSFYNNEISEKSEIFDDQFSVERPDGSNFTLKIRSTKLEDSAMYFCASSEGQGVAKNIQYFGAGTRLSVL.

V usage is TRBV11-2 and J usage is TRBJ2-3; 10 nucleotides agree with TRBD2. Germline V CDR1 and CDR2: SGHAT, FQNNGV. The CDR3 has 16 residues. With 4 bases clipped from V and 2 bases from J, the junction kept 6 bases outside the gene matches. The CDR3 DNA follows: TGTGCCAGCAGCTCCATAGCGGGGGGATACACAGATACGCAGTATTTT. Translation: CASSSIAGGYTDTQYF.

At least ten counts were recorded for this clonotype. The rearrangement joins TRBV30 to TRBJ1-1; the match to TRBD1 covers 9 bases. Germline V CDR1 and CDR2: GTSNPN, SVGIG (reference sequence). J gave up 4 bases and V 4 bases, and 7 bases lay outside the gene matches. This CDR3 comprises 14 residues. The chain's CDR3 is CAWNSGQGGTEAFF. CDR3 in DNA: TGTGCCTGGAACTCGGGACAGGGAGGCACTGAAGCTTTCTTT.

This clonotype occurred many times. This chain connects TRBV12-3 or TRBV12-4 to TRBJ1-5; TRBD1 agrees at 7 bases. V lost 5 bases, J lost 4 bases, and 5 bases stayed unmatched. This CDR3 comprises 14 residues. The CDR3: CASSMTGSNQPQHF. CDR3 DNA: TGTGCCAGCAGTATGACAGGGTCGAATCAGCCCCAGCATTTT.

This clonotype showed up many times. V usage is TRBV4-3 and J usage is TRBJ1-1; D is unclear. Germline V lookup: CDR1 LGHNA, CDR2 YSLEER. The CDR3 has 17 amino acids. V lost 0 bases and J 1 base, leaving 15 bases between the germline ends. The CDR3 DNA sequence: TGCGCCAGCAGCCAAGATTTAGCAGGACCAGGGAACACTGAAGCTTTCTTT. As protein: CASSQDLAGPGNTEAFF.

CDR3 sequence: CASSPNRRETQYF. Written as DNA, the CDR3 is TGTGCCAGCTCACCAAACAGGAGAGAGACCCAGTACTTC. The chain joins TRBV18 to TRBJ2-5; a weak D match, TRBD1 (5 bases). Trimming took 2 bases from V and 4 from J, leaving 8 bases between them. Germline lookup yields CDR1 KGHSH and CDR2 LQKENI. The CDR3 length is 13 residues.

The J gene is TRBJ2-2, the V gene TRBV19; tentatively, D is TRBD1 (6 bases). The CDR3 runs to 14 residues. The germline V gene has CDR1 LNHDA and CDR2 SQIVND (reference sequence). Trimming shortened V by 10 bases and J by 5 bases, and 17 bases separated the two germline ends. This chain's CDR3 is CATGTRARTGELFF. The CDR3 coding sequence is TGTGCCACCGGGACAAGGGCTAGGACCGGGGAGCTGTTTTTT. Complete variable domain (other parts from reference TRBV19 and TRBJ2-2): DGGITQSPKYLFRKEGQNVTLSCEQNLNHDAMYWYRQDPGQGLRLIYYSQIVNDFQKGDIAEGYSVSREKKESFPLTVTSAQKNPTAFYLCATGTRARTGELFFGEGSRLTVL.

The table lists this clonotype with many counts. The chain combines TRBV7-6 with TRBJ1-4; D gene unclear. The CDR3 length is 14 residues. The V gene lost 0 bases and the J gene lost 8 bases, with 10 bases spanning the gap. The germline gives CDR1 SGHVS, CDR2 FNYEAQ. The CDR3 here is CASSLASGGEKLFF. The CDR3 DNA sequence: TGTGCCAGCAGCTTAGCGTCTGGAGGGGAAAAACTGTTTTTT.

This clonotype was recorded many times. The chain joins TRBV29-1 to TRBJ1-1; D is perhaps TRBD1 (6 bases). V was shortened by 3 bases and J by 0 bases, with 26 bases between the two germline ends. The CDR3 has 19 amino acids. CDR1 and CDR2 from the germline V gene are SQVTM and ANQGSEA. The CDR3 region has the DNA TGCAGCGTTGAGTTGGCTACCGTGGGACAAAAATTAGTGAACACTGAAGCTTTCTTT. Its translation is CSVELATVGQKLVNTEAFF.

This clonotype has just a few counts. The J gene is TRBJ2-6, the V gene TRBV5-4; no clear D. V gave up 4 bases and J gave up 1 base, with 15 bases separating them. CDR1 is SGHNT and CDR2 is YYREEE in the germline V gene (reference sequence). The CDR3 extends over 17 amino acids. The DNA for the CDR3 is TGTGCCAGCAGCCTACCACACCTTGGATCTGGGGCCAACGTCCTGACTTTC. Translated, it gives CASSLPHLGSGANVLTF.

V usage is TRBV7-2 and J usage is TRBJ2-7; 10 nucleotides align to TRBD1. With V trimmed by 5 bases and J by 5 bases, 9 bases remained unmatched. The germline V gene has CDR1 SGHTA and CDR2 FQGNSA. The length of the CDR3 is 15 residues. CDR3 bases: TGTGCCAGCAGCCTTCGGGACAGGGGCTTCGACGAGCAGTACTTC. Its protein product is CASSLRDRGFDEQYF.

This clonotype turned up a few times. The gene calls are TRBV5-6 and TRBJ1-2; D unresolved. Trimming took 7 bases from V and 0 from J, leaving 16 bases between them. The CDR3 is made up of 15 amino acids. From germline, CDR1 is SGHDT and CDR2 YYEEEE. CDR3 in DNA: TGTGCCAGCCTATCGACGGGAAGAACTAACTATGGCTACACCTTC. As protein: CASLSTGRTNYGYTF.

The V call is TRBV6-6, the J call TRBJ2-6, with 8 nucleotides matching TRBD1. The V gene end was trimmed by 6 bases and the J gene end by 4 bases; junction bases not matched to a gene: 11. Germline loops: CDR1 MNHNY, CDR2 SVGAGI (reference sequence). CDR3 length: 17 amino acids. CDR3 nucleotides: TGTGCCAGCAGAGTCACCCAGGGGGCGCGGGGGGCCAACGTCCTGACTTTC. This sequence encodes CASRVTQGARGANVLTF.

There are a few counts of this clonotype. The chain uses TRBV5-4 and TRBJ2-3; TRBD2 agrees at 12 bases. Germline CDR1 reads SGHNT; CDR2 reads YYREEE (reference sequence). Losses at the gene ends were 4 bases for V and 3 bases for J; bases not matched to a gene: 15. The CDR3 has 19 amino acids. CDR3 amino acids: CASSLYRLAGDVGTDTQYF. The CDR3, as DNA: TGTGCCAGCAGCCTATATCGACTAGCGGGGGATGTGGGAACAGATACGCAGTATTTT.

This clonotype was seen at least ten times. Here the CDR3 DNA reads TGTGCCAGCAGCTTAGAGGACTTCACCGGGGAGCTGTTTTTT. It translates to CASSLEDFTGELFF. The chain links TRBV7-2 to TRBJ2-2, with D perhaps TRBD2 (5 bases). V lost 1 base, J lost 4 bases, and 7 bases lay in between. CDR3 length equals 14 residues. The germline gives CDR1 SGHTA, CDR2 FQGNSA.

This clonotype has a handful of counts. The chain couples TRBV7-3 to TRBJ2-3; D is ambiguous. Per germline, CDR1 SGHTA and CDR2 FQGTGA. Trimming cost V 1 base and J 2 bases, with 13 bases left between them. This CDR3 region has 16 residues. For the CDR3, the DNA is TGTGCCAGCAGCTTAATTGGTGGGAACTACACAGATACGCAGTATTTT. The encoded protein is CASSLIGGNYTDTQYF. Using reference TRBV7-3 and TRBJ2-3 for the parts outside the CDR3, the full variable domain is GAGVSQTPSNKVTEKGKYVELRCDPISGHTALYWYRQSLGQGPEFLIYFQGTGAADDSGLPNDRFFAVRPEGSVSTLKIQRTERGDSAVYLCASSLIGGNYTDTQYFGPGTRLTVL.